Below, 26 T cell receptor beta chains from the same sample are listed, as sequenced in a study of blood T cells in healthy people across ages. A sample-barcoded 5' primer and a J-beta primer mix were used in a second PCR of roughly 7 to 12 cycles. TCRdb ran MiXCR on the 5' RACE reads and lists one entry per CDR3 protein. The data show about 1,400,000 distinct CDR3 sequences, with approximately 59% seen just once and more than 6% held by the top ten. The sample taken for sequencing was blood. The receptors derive from a man younger than 35 in good health.

The J gene is TRBJ2-1, the V gene TRBV11-2, with a tentative D call TRBD1 (6 bases). CDR3 length: 15 amino acids. From germline, CDR1 is SGHAT and CDR2 FQNNGV. V was shortened by 5 bases and J by 3 bases, with 14 bases between the two germline ends. CDR3 protein: CASSLGTQNYNEQFF. As DNA, the CDR3 is TGTGCCAGCAGCCTCGGGACACAAAACTACAATGAGCAGTTCTTC.

The chain has TRBV5-1 and TRBJ2-7; weak D call: TRBD2 (5 bases). Germline V gene data show CDR1 as SGHRS and CDR2 as YFSETQ. Trimming left V 1 base short and J 7 bases short, with 18 bases between. CDR3 length equals 15 residues. The CDR3 sequence is CASSLNGQATGEQYF. CDR3 bases: TGCGCCAGCAGCTTGAACGGGCAAGCTACGGGGGAGCAGTACTTC.

This clonotype was seen only a few times. The CDR3 region has the DNA TGTGCCAGCACCCCCCAAGGGGGACTGTCCGAAAAACTGTTTTTT. It yields the protein CASTPQGGLSEKLFF. The chain combines TRBV6-1 with TRBJ1-4; D possibly corresponds to TRBD1 (6 bases). CDR3 length: 15 residues. Germline V CDR1 and CDR2: MNHNS, SASEGT. With 7 bases removed from V and 8 bases from J, the gap between germline ends came to 20 bases.

This clonotype has only a few counts. The rearrangement uses TRBV3-1 and TRBJ2-5, with 8 bases that match TRBD1. Germline V lookup: CDR1 LGHDT, CDR2 YNNKEL (reference sequence). The CDR3 spans 15 residues. The J segment lost 2 bases and the V segment lost 6 bases, leaving 8 bases of the junction unmatched. The DNA for the CDR3 is TGTGCCAGCAGGGCACAGGGGGATAGGCAAGAGACCCAGTACTTC. This codes for CASRAQGDRQETQYF.

This sequence joins TRBV5-1 and TRBJ2-6; D gene unclear. Per germline, CDR1 SGHRS and CDR2 YFSETQ. V lost 4 bases to trimming and J lost 2 bases, with 10 bases between them. The CDR3 has 15 amino acids. CDR3 DNA: TGCGCCAGCAGCCGAAAGCAACCTGGGGCCAACGTCCTGACTTTC. Residues: CASSRKQPGANVLTF.

The chain joins TRBV9 to TRBJ2-1; the match to TRBD2 covers 7 bases. Trimming at V came to 6 bases and at J to 4 bases, leaving 7 bases not matched to a gene. CDR1 is SGDLS and CDR2 is YYNGEE in the germline V gene. The CDR3 is 14 residues long. The CDR3: CASTDSGLYNEQFF. CDR3 sequence (DNA): TGTGCCAGCACGGATAGCGGGTTATACAATGAGCAGTTCTTC.

The chain combines TRBV20-1 with TRBJ1-2; perhaps TRBD1 as D (6 bases). CDR1 is DFQATT and CDR2 is SNEGSKA in the germline V gene (reference sequence). The CDR3 covers 13 residues. V lost 0 bases and J lost 8, with 13 bases in between. CDR3 protein: CSAREQGGRGYTF. The CDR3 coding sequence is TGCAGTGCTAGAGAACAGGGCGGTCGGGGCTACACCTTC.

This clonotype was seen a handful of times. The chain joins TRBV6-2 or TRBV6-3 to TRBJ2-5, with D unresolved. Trimming left V 0 bases short and J 7 bases short, with 9 bases between. Germline loops: CDR1 MNHEY, CDR2 SVGEGT. The CDR3 contains 13 residues. CDR3: CASSYSERGTQYF. The CDR3 coding sequence is TGTGCCAGCAGTTACTCGGAAAGAGGGACCCAGTACTTC.

The V gene is TRBV7-2, the J gene TRBJ2-1; D is possibly TRBD1 (6 bases). Gene TRBJ2-7 matches the end of the DNA better, so the J call may be wrong. The CDR3 length is 15 residues. CDR1 and CDR2 (germline): SGHTA, FQGNSA. DNA for the CDR3: TGTGCCAGCAGCTTAACCCAGGGGAATGGCTACGAGCAGTACTTC. This gives the protein CASSLTQGNGYEQYF.

The chain employs TRBV6-5 and TRBJ2-4; TRBD1 agrees at 7 bases. The CDR3 contains 15 residues. The germline gives CDR1 MNHEY, CDR2 SVGAGI. The V segment lost 6 bases and the J segment 3 bases; nucleotides outside the gene matches: 8. The CDR3 DNA is TGTGCCAGCAGCCTAAGACAGGGTGGCAAAAACATTCAGTACTTC. Translating gives CASSLRQGGKNIQYF.

The chain couples TRBV10-3 to TRBJ2-5, with TRBD2 matching 11 bases. The CDR3 is 15 residues long. Germline trimming cut 6 bases from V and 5 bases from J; bases unmatched to any gene: 8. The germline V gene has CDR1 ENHRY and CDR2 SYGVKD. This CDR3 reads CAIRVAGGPEETQYF. In DNA form, the CDR3 reads TGTGCCATCAGAGTAGCGGGAGGGCCCGAGGAGACCCAGTACTTC.

The chain employs TRBV20-1 and TRBJ2-1; 8 bases line up with TRBD1. J was trimmed by 3 bases and V by 5 bases; bases with no gene match: 6. Germline assignment: CDR1 DFQATT and CDR2 SNEGSKA (reference sequence). The CDR3 runs 14 residues. In DNA, the CDR3 is TGCAGTGCTCCACGACAGGGGCACTACAATGAGCAGTTCTTC. This codes for CSAPRQGHYNEQFF.

This chain links TRBV11-2 with TRBJ2-7; 13 nucleotides align to TRBD2. The CDR3 is made up of 18 amino acids. In germline, CDR1 is SGHAT, CDR2 FQNNGV. With V trimmed by 5 bases and J by 2 bases, 12 bases remained unmatched. Written as DNA, the CDR3 is TGTGCCAGCAGCCCGTCGCCCGGACTAGCGGGAGTAGCCTACGAGCAGTACTTC. Protein sequence: CASSPSPGLAGVAYEQYF.

The CDR3 nucleotides are TGTGCCAGCAGCCAACCGGACAGGGGTTACAATGAGCAGTTCTTC. Amino acid sequence: CASSQPDRGYNEQFF. The chain links TRBV4-2 to TRBJ2-1; 9 positions match TRBD1. Germline assignment: CDR1 LGHNA and CDR2 YNFKEQ. The junction had 3 bases not matched to a gene; V was cut back by 2 bases and J by 4 bases. The CDR3 loop spans 15 amino acids.

The V and J genes are TRBV4-1 and TRBJ2-5; 14 bases align to TRBD2. CDR1 and CDR2 from the germline V gene are MGHRA and YSYEKL. CDR3 length: 16 residues. The junction had 5 bases not matched to a gene; V was cut back by 3 bases and J by 5 bases. The CDR3 nucleotides read TGCGCCAGCAGCCACAGGGGACTAGCGGGAGCCGAGACCCAGTACTTC. Amino acids: CASSHRGLAGAETQYF.

This clonotype was picked up a small number of times. The gene calls are TRBV9 and TRBJ1-2; 7 bases line up with TRBD1. The germline CDR1 and CDR2 sequences are SGDLS and YYNGEE. J gave up 8 bases and V 3 bases, and 10 bases lay outside the gene matches. The CDR3 extends over 14 amino acids. In nucleotides, the CDR3 is TGTGCCAGCAGCGCCCCACAGGGGTCTAAGGGCTACACCTTC. This gives the protein CASSAPQGSKGYTF.

This clonotype occurred a few times. This rearrangement joins TRBV7-9 to TRBJ1-2, with D possibly TRBD1 on 6 matching bases. The CDR3 runs to 17 residues. V was trimmed by 7 bases and J by 4 bases, leaving 25 bases between them. From germline, CDR1 is SEHNR and CDR2 FQNEAQ (reference sequence). The CDR3 coding sequence is TGTGCCAGCATCGAAATATATTGGGGGACACCAGTCTATGGCTACACCTTC. Its protein is CASIEIYWGTPVYGYTF.

This clonotype was detected only a few times. The chain links TRBV12-3 or TRBV12-4 to TRBJ2-3; TRBD1 aligns across 10 bases. The CDR3 has 16 amino acids. V gave up 3 bases and J gave up 5 bases; unmatched junction bases: 8. For the CDR3, the DNA is TGTGCCAGCAGTTTGACAGGGGGCGAGTGGAGAGATACGCAGTATTTT. Protein sequence: CASSLTGGEWRDTQYF.

As for this clonotype: One junction end does not reproduce the germline sequence, and a read error may be involved. The chain carries TRBV6-5 and TRBJ2-5, with a tentative D call TRBD1 (6 bases). The CDR3 spans 14 residues. The germline V gene has CDR1 MNHEY and CDR2 SVGAGI. This chain's CDR3 is CASSLNRAQEAQYF. The DNA of the CDR3 is TGTGCCAGCAGTTTAAACAGGGCACAAGAGGCCCAGTACTTC.

V is TRBV6-5 and J is TRBJ2-4, with TRBD1 matching over 7 bases. With the DNA end fitting TRBJ2-5 better, the J assignment may be wrong. Germline CDR1 reads MNHEY; CDR2 reads SVGAGI. The CDR3 totals 15 residues. This CDR3 reads CASSQRVGRGETQYF. The CDR3 DNA follows: TGTGCCAGCAGTCAGCGTGTTGGCAGGGGGGAGACCCAGTACTTC.

The J gene is TRBJ1-4, the V gene TRBV9; no firm D call. This CDR3 has 14 residues. Germline V gene lookup returns CDR1 SGDLS and CDR2 YYNGEE. The germline V and J ends were trimmed by 0 bases and 5 bases, with 8 bases remaining between them. CDR3 DNA sequence: TGTGCCAGCAGCGTAGCTACGGGAAATGAAAAACTGTTTTTT. Translated: CASSVATGNEKLFF.

This clonotype has just a few counts. V usage is TRBV5-6 and J usage is TRBJ2-6, with 8 bases lining up with TRBD1. Looked up from germline, CDR1 is SGHDT and CDR2 is YYEEEE. The CDR3 loop spans 20 amino acids. With 2 bases clipped from V and 1 base from J, the junction kept 14 bases outside the gene matches. As DNA, the CDR3 is TGTGCCAGCAGCTTAATTCCAGGGGGCGAGTTTGCATCTGGGGCCAACGTCCTGACTTTC. Translating it yields CASSLIPGGEFASGANVLTF.

This clonotype was detected only a few times. This chain joins TRBV29-1 and TRBJ2-3; D gene uncertain. V shed 4 bases and J shed 10 bases, with 12 bases lying between them. The CDR3 is 11 amino acids. The germline V gene encodes CDR1 SQVTM and CDR2 ANQGSEA. CDR3: CSVASIGAQYF. In nucleotides, the CDR3 is TGCAGCGTTGCGTCGATCGGCGCGCAGTATTTT.

This rearrangement joins TRBV27 to TRBJ2-7; TRBD2 aligns across 8 bases. The CDR3 consists of 15 residues. Germline V gives CDR1 MNHEY, CDR2 SMNVEV (reference sequence). V lost 2 bases and J lost 3; bases outside the gene matches: 6. CDR3 loop: CASSLVAAGVYEQYF. CDR3 bases: TGTGCCAGCAGTTTAGTGGCAGCGGGGGTCTACGAGCAGTACTTC.

This clonotype turned up a few times. V usage is TRBV10-3 and J usage is TRBJ2-3, with D tentatively TRBD1 (5 bases). Trimming took 11 bases from V and 2 from J, leaving 11 bases between them. This CDR3 is 12 amino acids long. Germline CDR1 reads ENHRY; CDR2 reads SYGVKD. DNA of the CDR3: TGTGCCTCGACAGATTACACAGATACGCAGTATTTT. Protein: CASTDYTDTQYF.

V and J are TRBV6-5 and TRBJ1-2; 7 bases are a match to TRBD1. After removal of 6 bases from V and 3 bases from J, the junction contained 10 bases not matched to a gene. The CDR3 loop spans 15 amino acids. Germline V gives CDR1 MNHEY, CDR2 SVGAGI. CDR3: CASRSTWGTDYGYTF. CDR3 bases: TGTGCCAGCAGATCGACCTGGGGGACAGACTATGGCTACACCTTC.